The 16 T cell receptor beta chains in this list originate from one sample, sequenced in a study of cytomegalovirus exposure and HLA in healthy donors. Both 60 Vbeta primers and 13 Jbeta primers went into the PCR. The method was immunoSEQ multiplex PCR; TCRdb's version includes in-frame clones alone and lacks a portion of them. This table holds roughly 160,000 clones, roughly four fifths found once. Source material: PBMCs. The receptors originated from a female donor in good health and CMV-seronegative.

The V gene is TRBV27, the J gene TRBJ1-6; no definite D call. The CDR3 extends over 14 amino acids. The germline gives CDR1 MNHEY, CDR2 SMNVEV (reference sequence). The V end was cut by 8 bases, the J end by 7 bases, with 15 bases between. The CDR3 sequence is CASAPRERNSPLHF. The CDR3 nucleotides are TGTGCCAGCGCCCCCCGGGAACGGAATTCACCCCTCCACTTT.

The chain uses TRBV5-6 and TRBJ2-1, with 9 positions matching TRBD1. The V gene end was trimmed by 4 bases and the J gene end by 8 bases; junction bases not matched to a gene: 10. CDR1 is SGHDT and CDR2 is YYEEEE in the germline V gene. The CDR3 length is 15 residues. The CDR3 reads CASSLDRGFSDEQFF. DNA for the CDR3: TGTGCCAGCAGCCTGGACAGGGGCTTTTCTGATGAGCAGTTCTTC.

In DNA form, the CDR3 reads TGCGCCAGCAGCGGCGACAGGGAGCGGTTAGATGAAAAACTGTTTTTT. Residues: CASSGDRERLDEKLFF. The rearrangement uses TRBV4-1 and TRBJ1-4; TRBD1 aligns across 7 bases. Looked up from germline, CDR1 is MGHRA and CDR2 is YSYEKL. CDR3 size: 16 residues. The junction had 12 bases not matched to a gene; V was cut back by 5 bases and J by 6 bases.

The CDR3 region has the DNA TGTGCCAGCAGTCGCAGCGGGGGTTCCTACAATGAGCAGTTCTTC. Encoded protein: CASSRSGGSYNEQFF. The chain recombines TRBV2 with TRBJ2-1; 8 nucleotides align to TRBD2. Germline values: CDR1 SNHLY, CDR2 FYNNEI. The J segment lost 1 base and the V segment lost 5 bases, leaving 4 bases of the junction unmatched. CDR3 length equals 15 residues. Drawing the rest from reference TRBV2 and TRBJ2-1, the complete variable domain is EPEVTQTPSHQVTQMGQEVILRCVPISNHLYFYWYRQILGQKVEFLVSFYNNEISEKSEIFDDQFSVERPDGSNFTLKIRSTKLEDSAMYFCASSRSGGSYNEQFFGPGTRLTVL.

This chain links TRBV29-1 with TRBJ1-2; possible D gene TRBD1, 5 bases. V was pared by 6 bases and J by 0 bases, with 14 bases between. Germline lookup yields CDR1 SQVTM and CDR2 ANQGSEA. The CDR3 has 14 residues. CDR3: CSVAGQLPNYGYTF. In DNA form, the CDR3 reads TGCAGCGTCGCCGGACAACTTCCTAACTATGGCTACACCTTC. The entire variable domain, with the rest obtained from reference TRBV29-1 and TRBJ1-2, is as follows: SAVISQKPSRDICQRGTSLTIQCQVDSQVTMMFWYRQQPGQSLTLIATANQGSEATYESGFVIDKFPISRPNLTFSTLTVSNMSPEDSSIYLCSVAGQLPNYGYTFGSGTRLTVV.

V is TRBV7-2 and J is TRBJ2-5; the D is unclear. The V end was cut by 3 bases, the J end by 5 bases, with 4 bases between. Per germline, CDR1 SGHTA and CDR2 FQGNSA. The CDR3 runs to 11 residues. CDR3 sequence (DNA): TGTGCCAGCAGCTTGTCGGAGACCCAGTACTTC. It specifies CASSLSETQYF. Together with reference TRBV7-2 and TRBJ2-5, the CDR3 gives the full variable domain: GAGVSQSPSNKVTEKGKDVELRCDPISGHTALYWYRQSLGQGLEFLIYFQGNSAPDKSGLPSDRFSAERTGGSVSTLTIQRTQQEDSAVYLCASSLSETQYFGPGTRLLVL.

The chain combines TRBV5-1 with TRBJ2-2, with TRBD2 matching over 10 bases. Germline-derived CDR1 and CDR2 are SGHRS and YFSETQ. V lost 1 base, J lost 0 bases, and 6 bases stayed unmatched. The length of the CDR3 is 18 residues. Here the CDR3 reads CASSLSVTSGSNTGELFF. CDR3 nucleotide sequence: TGCGCCAGCAGCTTGAGCGTGACTAGCGGGTCGAACACCGGGGAGCTGTTTTTT.

The chain combines TRBV9 with TRBJ2-3; TRBD2 matches 11 bases. This CDR3 is 14 amino acids long. Germline V gene sequence: CDR1 SGDLS, CDR2 YYNGEE. V was clipped by 3 bases and J by 5 bases; unmatched bases: 2. The CDR3, as DNA: TGTGCCAGCAGCGCAGGGACTAGCGGAGATACGCAGTATTTT. Translating gives CASSAGTSGDTQYF. Complete variable domain (other parts from reference TRBV9 and TRBJ2-3): DSGVTQTPKHLITATGQRVTLRCSPRSGDLSVYWYQQSLDQGLQFLIQYYNGEERAKGNILERFSAQQFPDLHSELNLSSLELGDSALYFCASSAGTSGDTQYFGPGTRLTVL.

J is TRBJ2-7 and V is TRBV27; 8 bases agree with TRBD2. This CDR3 spans 15 amino acids. Trimming at V came to 2 bases and at J to 3 bases, leaving 6 bases not matched to a gene. Germline V gene lookup returns CDR1 MNHEY and CDR2 SMNVEV (reference sequence). CDR3 region: CASSLPGGNYYEQYF. The DNA of the CDR3 is TGTGCCAGCAGTTTACCGGGGGGGAATTACTACGAGCAGTACTTC.

Turning to this clone: Other DNA sequences in the sample encode the same CDR3. The V gene is TRBV28, the J gene TRBJ2-7; 10 positions agree with TRBD2. V gave up 6 bases and J gave up 1 base; unmatched junction bases: 12. CDR3 length: 17 residues. Germline assignment: CDR1 MDHEN and CDR2 SYDVKM. The CDR3 region is CASSHPERTSGSYEQYF. The CDR3 DNA sequence: TGTGCCAGCAGCCACCCTGAAAGGACTAGCGGTTCCTACGAGCAGTACTTC. The variable domain in full, with the rest retrieved from reference TRBV28 and TRBJ2-7, is DVKVTQSSRYLVKRTGEKVFLECVQDMDHENMFWYRQDPGLGLRLIYFSYDVKMKEKGDIPEGYSVSREKKERFSLILESASTNQTSMYLCASSHPERTSGSYEQYFGPGTRLTVT.

This clone was detected only once. The chain has TRBV25-1 and TRBJ2-5; TRBD1 is a possible D gene (6 bases). The germline V and J ends were trimmed by 4 bases and 5 bases, with 20 bases remaining between them. The germline V gene encodes CDR1 MGHDK and CDR2 SYGVNS. This CDR3 contains 16 residues. CDR3 residues: CASSVLTGNIWETQYF. DNA for the CDR3: TGTGCCAGCAGTGTATTGACAGGAAATATCTGGGAGACCCAGTACTTC.

J is TRBJ1-6 and V is TRBV19, with 11 positions matching TRBD1. The germline V gene encodes CDR1 LNHDA and CDR2 SQIVND (reference sequence). The CDR3 extends over 14 amino acids. V lost 6 bases, J lost 9 bases, and 4 bases stayed unmatched. The CDR3 DNA reads TGTGCCAGTAGACCGGGACAGGGGGGTTCACCCCTCCACTTT. Translation gives CASRPGQGGSPLHF.

The chain employs TRBV4-3 and TRBJ2-5; tentatively, D is TRBD2 (5 bases). The tail of the sequence fits TRBJ2-7 better, so the J call may be wrong. Germline values: CDR1 LGHNA, CDR2 YSLEER. The CDR3 is 16 amino acids. The CDR3 spells CASSQDSLANSYEQYF. The DNA for the CDR3 is TGCGCCAGCAGCCAAGATAGCCTAGCAAACTCTTACGAGCAGTACTTC.

V gene TRBV27 combines with J gene TRBJ2-1; the D gene is possibly TRBD2 (6 bases). CDR3 size: 15 residues. The germline V gene has CDR1 MNHEY and CDR2 SMNVEV (reference sequence). The V end was cut by 7 bases, the J end by 4 bases, with 17 bases between. CDR3 amino acids: CASIGPGGNYNEQFF. CDR3 nucleotides: TGTGCCAGCATTGGGCCTGGGGGGAATTACAATGAGCAGTTCTTC.

The chain links TRBV14 to TRBJ2-7, with 11 positions matching TRBD1. The J segment lost 2 bases and the V segment lost 6 bases, leaving 6 bases of the junction unmatched. CDR3 size: 15 residues. Germline V CDR1 and CDR2: SGHDN, FVKESK. CDR3 residues: CASSLPGQGAYEQYF. CDR3 coding DNA: TGTGCCAGCAGTCTTCCGGGACAGGGGGCCTACGAGCAGTACTTC.

The chain is built from TRBV13 and TRBJ2-7, with D perhaps matching TRBD2 (6 bases). Germline-derived CDR1 and CDR2 are PRHDT and FYEKMQ (reference sequence). The V and J ends lost 3 bases and 5 bases respectively, with 17 bases between them. CDR3 size: 15 residues. The CDR3 is CASSLTGASKNEQYF. The CDR3 bases are TGTGCCAGCAGCTTGACGGGAGCTTCTAAGAACGAGCAGTACTTC.